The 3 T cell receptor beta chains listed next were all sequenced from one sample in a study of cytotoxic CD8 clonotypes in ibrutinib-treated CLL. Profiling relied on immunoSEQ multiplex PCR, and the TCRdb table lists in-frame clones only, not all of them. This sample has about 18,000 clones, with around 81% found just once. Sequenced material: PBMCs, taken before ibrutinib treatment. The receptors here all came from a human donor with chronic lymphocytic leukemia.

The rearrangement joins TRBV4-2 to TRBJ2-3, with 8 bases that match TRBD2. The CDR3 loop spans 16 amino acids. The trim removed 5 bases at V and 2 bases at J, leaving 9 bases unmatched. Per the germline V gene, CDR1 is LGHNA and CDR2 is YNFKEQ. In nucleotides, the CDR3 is TGTGCCAGCAGCAACGGTGTAGCGGGATCCACAGATACGCAGTATTTT. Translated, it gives CASSNGVAGSTDTQYF.

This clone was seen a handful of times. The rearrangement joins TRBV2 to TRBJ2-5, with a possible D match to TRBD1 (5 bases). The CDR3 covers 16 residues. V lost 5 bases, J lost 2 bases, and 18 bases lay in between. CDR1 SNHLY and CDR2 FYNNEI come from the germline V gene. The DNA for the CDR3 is TGTGCCAGCAGTAGGCGGACAACGCCTAATCAAGAGACCCAGTACTTC. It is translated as CASSRRTTPNQETQYF.

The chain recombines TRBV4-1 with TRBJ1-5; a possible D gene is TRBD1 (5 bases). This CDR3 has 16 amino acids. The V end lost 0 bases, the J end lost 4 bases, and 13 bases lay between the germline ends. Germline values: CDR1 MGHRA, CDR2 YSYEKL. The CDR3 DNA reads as TGCGCCAGCAGCCAAGATCCCGGGACTCGGAATCAGCCCCAGCATTTT. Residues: CASSQDPGTRNQPQHF.